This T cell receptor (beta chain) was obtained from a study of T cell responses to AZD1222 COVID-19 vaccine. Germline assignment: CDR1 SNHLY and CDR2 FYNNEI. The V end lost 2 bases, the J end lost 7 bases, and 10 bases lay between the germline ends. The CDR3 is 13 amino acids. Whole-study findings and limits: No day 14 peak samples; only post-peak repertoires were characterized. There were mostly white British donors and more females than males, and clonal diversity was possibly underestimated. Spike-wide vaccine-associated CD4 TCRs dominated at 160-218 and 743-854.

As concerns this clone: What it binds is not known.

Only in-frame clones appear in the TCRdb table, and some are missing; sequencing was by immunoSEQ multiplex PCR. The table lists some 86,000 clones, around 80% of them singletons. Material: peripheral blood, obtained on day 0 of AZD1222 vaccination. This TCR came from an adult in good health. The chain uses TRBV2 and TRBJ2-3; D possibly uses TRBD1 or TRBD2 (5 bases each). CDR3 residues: CASSESGGNTQYF. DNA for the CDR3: TGTGCCAGCAGTGAAAGTGGGGGAAATACGCAGTATTTT.